This T cell receptor (beta chain) originates from a study of blood T cell repertoires in COVID-19. Whole-study context: Sites in the United States, Italy and Spain provided acute and convalescent COVID-19 samples. T cells, B-cell-depleted T cells, or PBMCs provided the cDNA or gDNA that served as material.

This CDR3 contains 16 residues. Germline assignment: CDR1 SNHLY and CDR2 FYNNEI. With 7 bases clipped from V and 0 bases from J, the junction kept 2 bases outside the gene matches. Original processing notes: Scientists estimated how many nucleated cells there were by amplifying reference gene primers. Generated by immunoSEQ multiplex PCR, the TCRdb table keeps only in-frame clones and is missing some. That table gives V, J and clone size, and the DNA gave D and trimming. Of fewer than 250,000 clones listed, 80% to 90% are singletons. The sequence came from a woman of 80 years or more with acute or convalescent COVID-19. V gene TRBV2 combines with J gene TRBJ2-2, with 13 bases identical to TRBD2. Specimen: peripheral blood. The CDR3 DNA follows: TGTGCCAGCAAGGGGACTAGCGGGACGAACACCGGGGAGCTGTTTTTT. Amino acid sequence: CASKGTSGTNTGELFF.